This TCR beta chain emerged from a study of blood T cell repertoires in COVID-19. The overall study: Collection of acute and convalescent COVID-19 samples took place in the United States, Italy and Spain. T cells, B-cell-depleted T cells, or PBMCs provided the cDNA or gDNA that served as material.

This CDR3 has 17 amino acids. The V gene lost 3 bases and the J gene lost 0 bases, with 12 bases spanning the gap. CDR1 and CDR2 (germline): SGHTA, FQGNSA. In the original analysis: Nucleated cell number was recorded as an estimate derived from reference gene primer amplification. Using immunoSEQ multiplex PCR, the repertoire was profiled, and TCRdb retains in-frame clones only, with some absent. That table supplies the V and J calls and clone size; D and trimming were determined from the DNA. This table has 150,000 to 200,000 clones, 75% to 90% appearing once. The chain joins TRBV7-2 to TRBJ1-6; D is possibly TRBD1 (6 bases). The sequenced sample consisted of peripheral blood. The sequence derives from a human donor with acute or convalescent COVID-19. The donor label of this sample is uncertain. The CDR3 here is CASSFRQASSYNSPLHF. CDR3 nucleotides: TGTGCCAGCAGCTTCCGACAGGCCAGCTCCTATAATTCACCCCTCCACTTT.